Listed below are T cell receptor beta chains from one sample, sequenced in a study of PD-1 blockade in classical Hodgkin lymphoma. Libraries were prepared by immunoSEQ multiplex PCR; TCRdb keeps only in-frame clonotypes and omits some of them. The sample has more than 25,000 clones, roughly 80% seen once. The source material was CD4+ T cells from blood, sampled before the fourth cycle of nivolumab. These receptors all stem from a human donor with classical Hodgkin lymphoma. The conserved cysteine and the conserved F or W are not part of the CDR3 here.

length,J,V,CDR3
13,TRBJ1-3,TRBV5-1,ASSLVGGNENTIY
14,TRBJ2-3,TRBV4-1,ASSALAGGNTDTQY
11,TRBJ2-7,TRBV28,ASSFSSSYEQY
13,TRBJ2-2,TRBV5-1,ASAAGVGNTGELF
14,TRBJ1-6,TRBV5-6,ASSLYRAGSNSPLH
12,TRBJ1-1,TRBV5-1,ASNTGTANTEAF
13,TRBJ2-7,TRBV7-2,ASSEPGQGDNEQY
10,TRBJ2-3,TRBV5-1,ASKTETDTQY
16,TRBJ2-2,TRBV25-1,ASSDYGRGAPRTGELF
13,TRBJ1-5,TRBV5-1,ASSLAGVSNQPQH
13,TRBJ1-4,TRBV5-1,ASSFTGGDNEKLF
11,TRBJ1-1,TRBV19,ASSISGTGEAF
13,TRBJ1-6,TRBV5-1,ASSLGGTGDSPLH
12,TRBJ1-1,TRBV6-6,ASSYDRGGTEAF
13,TRBJ1-6,TRBV6-6,ASRPPRGENSPLH
14,TRBJ1-1,TRBV5-1,ASSLIPGGANTEAF
13,TRBJ1-3,TRBV6-5,ASRGGTGTGNTIY
12,TRBJ2-3,TRBV5-1,ASSPARGTDTQY
10,TRBJ1-4,TRBV5-6,ASSFNSEKLF
14,TRBJ1-5,TRBV4-1,ASSQEATLLPQPQH
13,TRBJ2-7,TRBV6-5,ASSYPSAGAYEQY
16,TRBJ2-7,TRBV5-1,ASSLVPSGGAGSYEQY
11,TRBJ2-7,TRBV10-1,ASRGTGDHEQY
11,TRBJ2-3,TRBV5-1,ASSLGASDTQY
12,TRBJ1-2,TRBV7-8,ASSSDRGIGGYT
14,TRBJ2-5,TRBV5-1,ASSLAGTVEGETQY
12,TRBJ2-1,TRBV30,AWSDGRDHDEQF
13,TRBJ1-2,TRBV9,ASSVEGSWSYGYT
13,TRBJ1-4,TRBV5-1,ASSPLGGTNEKLF
13,TRBJ1-4,TRBV7-9,ASSLLSTTNEKLF
13,TRBJ1-6,TRBV4-1,ASSQDSQGGSPLH
13,TRBJ2-7,TRBV6-6,ASTGRQASSYEQY
12,TRBJ1-2,TRBV7-8,ASSLVHQGYGYT
11,TRBJ1-4,TRBV27,ASSLRTNEKLF